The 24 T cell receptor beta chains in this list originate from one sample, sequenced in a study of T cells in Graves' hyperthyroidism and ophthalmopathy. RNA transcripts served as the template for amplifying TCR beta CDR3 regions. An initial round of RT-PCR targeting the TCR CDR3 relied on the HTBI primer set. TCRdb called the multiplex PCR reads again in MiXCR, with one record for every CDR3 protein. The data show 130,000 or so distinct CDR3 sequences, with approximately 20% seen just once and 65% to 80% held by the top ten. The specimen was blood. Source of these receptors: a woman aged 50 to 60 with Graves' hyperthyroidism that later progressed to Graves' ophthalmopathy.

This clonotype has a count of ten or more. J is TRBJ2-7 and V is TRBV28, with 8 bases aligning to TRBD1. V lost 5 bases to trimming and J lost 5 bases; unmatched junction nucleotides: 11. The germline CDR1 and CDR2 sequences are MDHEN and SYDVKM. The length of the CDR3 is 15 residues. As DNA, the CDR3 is TGTGCCAGCAGTCAAGGCGGACAGGGAGATCACGAGCAGTACTTC. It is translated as CASSQGGQGDHEQYF. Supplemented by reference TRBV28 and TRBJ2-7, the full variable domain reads DVKVTQSSRYLVKRTGEKVFLECVQDMDHENMFWYRQDPGLGLRLIYFSYDVKMKEKGDIPEGYSVSREKKERFSLILESASTNQTSMYLCASSQGGQGDHEQYFGPGTRLTVT.

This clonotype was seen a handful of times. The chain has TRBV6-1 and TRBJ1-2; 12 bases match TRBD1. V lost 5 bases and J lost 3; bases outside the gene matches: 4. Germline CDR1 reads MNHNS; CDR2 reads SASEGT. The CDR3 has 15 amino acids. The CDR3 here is CASSLGTGGHYGYTF. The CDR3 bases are TGTGCCAGCAGTCTAGGGACAGGGGGCCACTATGGCTACACCTTC.

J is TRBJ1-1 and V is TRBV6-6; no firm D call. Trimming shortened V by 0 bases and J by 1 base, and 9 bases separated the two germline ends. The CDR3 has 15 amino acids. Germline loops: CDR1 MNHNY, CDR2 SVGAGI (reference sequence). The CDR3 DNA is TGTGCCAGCAGTTACTCGACCCGAAAGAACACTGAAGCTTTCTTT. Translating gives CASSYSTRKNTEAFF.

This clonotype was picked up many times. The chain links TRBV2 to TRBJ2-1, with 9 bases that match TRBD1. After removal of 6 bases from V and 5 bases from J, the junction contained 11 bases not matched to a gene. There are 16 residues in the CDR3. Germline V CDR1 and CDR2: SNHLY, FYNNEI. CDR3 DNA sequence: TGTGCCAGCAGGACATTTGGGACAGGGATGAACAATGAGCAGTTCTTC. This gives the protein CASRTFGTGMNNEQFF.

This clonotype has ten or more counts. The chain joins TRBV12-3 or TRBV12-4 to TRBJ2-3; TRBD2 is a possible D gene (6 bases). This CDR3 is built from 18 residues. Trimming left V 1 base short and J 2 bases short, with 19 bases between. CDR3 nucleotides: TGTGCCAGCAGTTTAGAGACTTGGGGAGGACCCAACACAGATACGCAGTATTTT. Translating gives CASSLETWGGPNTDTQYF.

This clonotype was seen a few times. The CDR3 region has the DNA TGTGCCAGCAGTGAGGCTAGCGGGAGGGCCTACAATGAGCAGTTCTTC. Protein sequence: CASSEASGRAYNEQFF. The chain has TRBV25-1 and TRBJ2-1; TRBD2 aligns across 12 bases. CDR1 is MGHDK and CDR2 is SYGVNS in the germline V gene. V gave up 3 bases and J gave up 2 bases; unmatched junction bases: 2. The CDR3 spans 16 residues.

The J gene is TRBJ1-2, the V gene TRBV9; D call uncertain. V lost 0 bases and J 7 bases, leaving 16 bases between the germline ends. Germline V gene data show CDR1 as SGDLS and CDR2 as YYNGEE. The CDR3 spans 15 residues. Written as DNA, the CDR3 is TGTGCCAGCAGCGTAGATGGGCCATCCAACCGTGGCTACACCTTC. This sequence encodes CASSVDGPSNRGYTF.

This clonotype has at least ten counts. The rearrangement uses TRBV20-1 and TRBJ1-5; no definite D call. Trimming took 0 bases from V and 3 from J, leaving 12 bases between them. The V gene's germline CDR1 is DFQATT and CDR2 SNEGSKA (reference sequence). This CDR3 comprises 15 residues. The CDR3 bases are TGCAGTGCTAGAGATCCGCGGACGGACAATCAGCCCCAGCATTTT. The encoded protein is CSARDPRTDNQPQHF.

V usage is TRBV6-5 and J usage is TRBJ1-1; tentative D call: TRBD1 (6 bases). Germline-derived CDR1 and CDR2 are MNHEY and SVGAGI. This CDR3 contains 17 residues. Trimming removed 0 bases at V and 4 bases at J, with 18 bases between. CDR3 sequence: CASSYSSRGRVGTEAFF. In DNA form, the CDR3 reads TGTGCCAGCAGTTACTCGTCCAGGGGCCGAGTAGGCACTGAAGCTTTCTTT.

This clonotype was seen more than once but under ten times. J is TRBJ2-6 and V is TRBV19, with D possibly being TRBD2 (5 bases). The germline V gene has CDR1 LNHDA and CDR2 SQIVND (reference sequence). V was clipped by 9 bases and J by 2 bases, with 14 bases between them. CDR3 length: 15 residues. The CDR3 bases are TGTGCCAGCCTCTCCCCGAGGGCTGGGGCCAACGTCCTGACTTTC. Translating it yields CASLSPRAGANVLTF.

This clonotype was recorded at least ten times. CDR3 protein: CSARQRGAPKETQYF. In DNA, the CDR3 is TGCAGTGCTAGGCAGCGAGGGGCCCCAAAGGAGACCCAGTACTTC. The chain carries TRBV20-1 and TRBJ2-5; D tentatively fits TRBD1 or TRBD2 (5 bases each). The germline CDR1 and CDR2 sequences are DFQATT and SNEGSKA (reference sequence). There are 15 residues in the CDR3. V was pared by 3 bases and J by 5 bases, with 19 bases between.

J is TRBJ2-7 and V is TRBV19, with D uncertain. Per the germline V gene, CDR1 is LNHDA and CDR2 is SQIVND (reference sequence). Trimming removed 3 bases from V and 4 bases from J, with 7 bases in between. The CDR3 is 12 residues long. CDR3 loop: CASSIGSYEQYF. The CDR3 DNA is TGTGCCAGTAGTATCGGCAGTTACGAGCAGTACTTC.

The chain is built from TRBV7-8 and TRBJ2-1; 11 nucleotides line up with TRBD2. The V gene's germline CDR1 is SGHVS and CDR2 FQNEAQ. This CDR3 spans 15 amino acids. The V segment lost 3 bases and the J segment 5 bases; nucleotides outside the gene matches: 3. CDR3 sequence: CASSFVTSGNNEQFF. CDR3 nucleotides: TGTGCCAGCAGCTTCGTGACTAGCGGGAACAATGAGCAGTTCTTC.

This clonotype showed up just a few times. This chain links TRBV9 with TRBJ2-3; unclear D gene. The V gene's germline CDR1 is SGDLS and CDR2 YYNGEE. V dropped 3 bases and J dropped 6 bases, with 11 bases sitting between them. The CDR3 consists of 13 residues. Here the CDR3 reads CASSGQDSDTQYF. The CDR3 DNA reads TGTGCCAGCAGCGGTCAGGATTCGGATACGCAGTATTTT.

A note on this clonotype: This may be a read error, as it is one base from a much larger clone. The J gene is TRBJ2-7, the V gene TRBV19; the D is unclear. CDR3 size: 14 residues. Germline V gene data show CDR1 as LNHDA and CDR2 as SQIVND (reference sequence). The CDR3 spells CASSTTLSSYEHYF. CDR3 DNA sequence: TGTGCCAGTAGTACGACTCTTAGCTCCTACGAGCACTACTTC.

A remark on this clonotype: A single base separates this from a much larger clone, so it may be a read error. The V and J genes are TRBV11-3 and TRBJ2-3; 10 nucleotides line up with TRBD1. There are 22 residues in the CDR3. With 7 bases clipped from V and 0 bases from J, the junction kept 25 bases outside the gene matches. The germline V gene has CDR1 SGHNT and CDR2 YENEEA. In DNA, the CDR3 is TGTGCCAGCAAGTTCGGTCTCACGACCGGGACAGGGGACGCCCCTAGCACAGATACGCAGTATTTT. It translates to CASKFGLTTGTGDAPSTDTQYF.

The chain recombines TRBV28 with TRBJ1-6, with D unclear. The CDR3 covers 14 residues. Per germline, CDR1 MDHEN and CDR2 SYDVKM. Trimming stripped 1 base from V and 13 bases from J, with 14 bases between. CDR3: CASSLSRGFGPLHF. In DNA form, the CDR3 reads TGTGCCAGCAGTTTATCGCGCGGTTTTGGGCCCCTCCACTTT.

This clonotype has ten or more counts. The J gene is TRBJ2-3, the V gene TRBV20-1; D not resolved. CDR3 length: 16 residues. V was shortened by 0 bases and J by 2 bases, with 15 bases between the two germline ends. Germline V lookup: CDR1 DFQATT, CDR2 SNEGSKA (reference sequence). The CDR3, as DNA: TGCAGTGCTAGAGATTCAGCTAGATCCGCCACAGATACGCAGTATTTT. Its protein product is CSARDSARSATDTQYF.

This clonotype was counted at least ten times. The CDR3 protein is CSARDGKGMVNSPLHF. CDR3 DNA: TGCAGTGCTAGAGATGGGAAGGGGATGGTGAATTCACCCCTCCACTTT. The rearrangement links TRBV20-1 to TRBJ1-6, with a weak D call TRBD1 (5 bases). The CDR3 is made up of 16 amino acids. V was shortened by 0 bases and J by 7 bases, with 16 bases between the two germline ends. From germline, CDR1 is DFQATT and CDR2 SNEGSKA (reference sequence).

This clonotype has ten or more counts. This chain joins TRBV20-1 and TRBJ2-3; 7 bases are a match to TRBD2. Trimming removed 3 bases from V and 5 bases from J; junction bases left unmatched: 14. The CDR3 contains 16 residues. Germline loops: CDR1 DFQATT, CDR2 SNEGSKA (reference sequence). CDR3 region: CSARSPSSGLRDTQYF. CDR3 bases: TGCAGTGCTAGGTCCCCTTCTAGCGGCCTTAGAGATACGCAGTATTTT.

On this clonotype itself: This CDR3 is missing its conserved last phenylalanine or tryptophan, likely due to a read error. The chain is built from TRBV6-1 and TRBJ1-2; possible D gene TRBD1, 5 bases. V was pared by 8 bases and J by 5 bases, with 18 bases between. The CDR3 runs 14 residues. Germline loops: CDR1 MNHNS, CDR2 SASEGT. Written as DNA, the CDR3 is TGTGCCAGCGGAGATCCGGGACCACTTTATGGCTACACCCTC. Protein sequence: CASGDPGPLYGYTL.

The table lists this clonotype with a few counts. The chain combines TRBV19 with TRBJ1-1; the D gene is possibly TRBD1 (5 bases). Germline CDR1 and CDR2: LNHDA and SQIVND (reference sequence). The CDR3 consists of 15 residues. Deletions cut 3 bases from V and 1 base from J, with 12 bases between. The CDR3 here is CASSILTTGNTEAFF. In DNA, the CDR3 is TGTGCCAGTAGTATCCTTACTACAGGGAACACTGAAGCTTTCTTT.

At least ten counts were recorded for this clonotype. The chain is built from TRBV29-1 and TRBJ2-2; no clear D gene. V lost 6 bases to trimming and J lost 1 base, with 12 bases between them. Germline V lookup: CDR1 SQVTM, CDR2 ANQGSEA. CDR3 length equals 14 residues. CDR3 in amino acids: CSVLEARNTGELFF. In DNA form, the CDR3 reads TGCAGCGTCCTTGAGGCGCGGAACACCGGGGAGCTGTTTTTT.

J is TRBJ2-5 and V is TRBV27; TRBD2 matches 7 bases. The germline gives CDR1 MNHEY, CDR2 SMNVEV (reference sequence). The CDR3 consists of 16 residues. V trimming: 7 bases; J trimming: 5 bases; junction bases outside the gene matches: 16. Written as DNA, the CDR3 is TGTGCCAGCAAGCCCCTTCGCGGGAGTTCAGGGGAGACCCAGTACTTC. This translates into CASKPLRGSSGETQYF.